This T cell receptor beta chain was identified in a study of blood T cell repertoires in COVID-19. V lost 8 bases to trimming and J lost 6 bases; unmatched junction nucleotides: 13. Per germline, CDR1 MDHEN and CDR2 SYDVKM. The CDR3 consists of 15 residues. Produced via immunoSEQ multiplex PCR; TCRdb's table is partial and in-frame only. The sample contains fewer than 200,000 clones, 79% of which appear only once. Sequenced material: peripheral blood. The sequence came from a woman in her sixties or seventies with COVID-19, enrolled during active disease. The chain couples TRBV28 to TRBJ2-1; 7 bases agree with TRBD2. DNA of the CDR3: TGTGCCAGCCGAAAGGGAGCGGGGTGGAGCAATGAGCAGTTCTTC. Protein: CASRKGAGWSNEQFF.